The T cell receptor (beta chain) described here comes from a study of blood T cell repertoires in COVID-19. The data were produced by immunoSEQ multiplex PCR, yet TCRdb's version contains in-frame clones alone and is incomplete. This sample yields around 320,000 clones, of which 85% to 95% are seen a single time; approximately 4.1% belongs to the top ten. The table lists this clone with a count of one. This CDR3 is 17 amino acids long. Germline CDR1 reads SGHVS; CDR2 reads FQNEAQ. The ends were cut back, 2 bases at V and 3 bases at J, with 19 bases in the middle. The sequencing sample was made of PBMCs or T cells enriched from blood (not recorded which). This rearrangement joins TRBV7-8 to TRBJ1-1; D possibly corresponds to TRBD1 (5 bases). The source of this sequence is a woman in her twenties or thirties who had been exposed to COVID-19. As DNA, the CDR3 is TGTGCCAGCAGCTTACCGGGGCGGGTGACGGGGGACACTGAAGCTTTCTTT. It translates to CASSLPGRVTGDTEAFF.